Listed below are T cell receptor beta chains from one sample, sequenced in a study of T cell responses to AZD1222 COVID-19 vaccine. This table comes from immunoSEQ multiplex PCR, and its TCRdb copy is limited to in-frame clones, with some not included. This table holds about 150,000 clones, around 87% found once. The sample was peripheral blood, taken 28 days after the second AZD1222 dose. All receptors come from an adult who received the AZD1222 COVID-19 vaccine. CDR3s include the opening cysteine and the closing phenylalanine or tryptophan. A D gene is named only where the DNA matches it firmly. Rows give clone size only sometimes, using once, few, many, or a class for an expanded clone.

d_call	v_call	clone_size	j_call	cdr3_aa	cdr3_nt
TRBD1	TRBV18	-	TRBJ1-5	CASSPGQVGNQPQHF	TGTGCCAGCTCACCCGGACAGGTCGGCAATCAGCCCCAGCATTTT
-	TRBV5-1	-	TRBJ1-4	CASSKGATNEKLFF	TGCGCCAGCAGTAAGGGAGCAACTAATGAAAAACTGTTTTTT
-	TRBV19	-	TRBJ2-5	CASSIGTVAQETQYF	TGTGCCAGTAGTATCGGAACAGTGGCCCAAGAGACCCAGTACTTC
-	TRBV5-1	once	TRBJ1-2	CASSYTGLWDGYTF	TGCGCCAGCAGCTATACAGGGCTGTGGGATGGCTACACCTTC
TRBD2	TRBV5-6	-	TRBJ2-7	CASSSLGEGSSYEQYF	TGTGCCAGCAGCTCTCTAGGGGAGGGCAGCTCCTACGAGCAGTACTTC
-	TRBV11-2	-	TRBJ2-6	CASSFARPSGANVLTF	TGTGCCAGCAGCTTCGCCCGGCCCTCTGGGGCCAACGTCCTGACTTTC
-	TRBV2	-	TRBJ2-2	CASSGDLDTGELFF	TGTGCCAGCAGTGGTGACCTAGACACCGGGGAGCTGTTTTTT
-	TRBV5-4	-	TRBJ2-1	CASSLAGGEQFF	TGTGCCAGCAGCTTGGCCGGCGGCGAGCAGTTCTTC
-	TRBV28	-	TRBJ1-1	CASSAPGAAATEAFF	TGTGCCAGCAGTGCCCCCGGGGCAGCCGCCACTGAAGCTTTCTTT
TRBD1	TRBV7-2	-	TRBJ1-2	CASSLGWAGGATGYTF	TGTGCCAGCAGCTTAGGTTGGGCAGGGGGCGCAACCGGCTACACCTTC
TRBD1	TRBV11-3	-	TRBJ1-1	CASSPSGTANTEAFF	TGTGCCAGCAGCCCCTCCGGGACAGCGAACACTGAAGCTTTCTTT
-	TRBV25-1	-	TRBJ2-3	CASSELANTDTQYF	TGTGCCAGCAGTGAATTGGCCAACACAGATACGCAGTATTTT
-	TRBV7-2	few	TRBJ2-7	CASSLHGGISYEQYF	TGTGCCAGCAGCTTACACGGCGGGATCTCCTACGAGCAGTACTTC
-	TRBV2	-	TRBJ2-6	CASSRTAGANVLTF	TGTGCCAGCAGTCGGACTGCTGGGGCCAACGTCCTGACTTTC
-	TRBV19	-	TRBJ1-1	CASSMGRATEAFF	TGTGCCAGTAGTATGGGCAGGGCCACTGAAGCTTTCTTT
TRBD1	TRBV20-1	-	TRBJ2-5	CSAPRGQGQYF	TGCAGTGCCCCGAGAGGACAGGGCCAGTACTTC
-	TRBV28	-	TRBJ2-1	CASTSFAGRNNEQFF	TGTGCCAGCACCTCGTTTGCAGGGAGAAACAATGAGCAGTTCTTC
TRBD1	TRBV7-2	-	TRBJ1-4	CASSSSRDRGRGEKLFF	TGTGCCAGCAGCTCGTCCCGGGACAGGGGGCGCGGTGAAAAACTGTTTTTT
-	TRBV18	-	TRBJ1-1	CASSPDMGGAEAFF	TGTGCCAGCTCACCAGACATGGGGGGCGCTGAAGCTTTCTTT
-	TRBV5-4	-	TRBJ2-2	CASRGATLTGELFF	TGTGCCAGCAGGGGGGCCACACTCACCGGGGAGCTGTTTTTT
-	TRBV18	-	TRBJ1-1	CASSTLDRNTEAFF	TGTGCCAGCTCAACCCTAGACCGAAACACTGAAGCTTTCTTT
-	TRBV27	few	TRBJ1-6	CASSLGGIGSPLHF	TGTGCCAGCAGTTTAGGAGGTATTGGTTCACCCCTCCACTTT
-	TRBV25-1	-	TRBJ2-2	CASGGRGAGELFF	TGTGCCAGCGGTGGCAGGGGTGCCGGGGAGCTGTTTTTT
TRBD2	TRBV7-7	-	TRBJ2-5	CASSLGRRASGRLVQETQYF	TGTGCTAGCAGCTTAGGTCGTCGGGCTAGCGGGAGATTGGTACAAGAGACCCAGTACTTC
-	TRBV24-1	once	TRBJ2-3	CATSEWTGFTDTQYF	TGTGCCACCAGTGAGTGGACGGGTTTCACAGATACGCAGTATTTT
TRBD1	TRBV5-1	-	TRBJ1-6	CASSSSQGNSPLHF	TGCGCCAGCAGCTCATCACAGGGGAATTCACCCCTCCACTTT
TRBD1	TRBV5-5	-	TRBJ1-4	CASSQGGQGAWEKLFF	TGTGCCAGCAGCCAGGGAGGACAGGGGGCATGGGAAAAACTGTTTTTT
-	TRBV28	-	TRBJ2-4	CASSFSQTENIQYF	TGTGCCAGCAGTTTTTCCCAAACGGAAAACATTCAGTACTTC
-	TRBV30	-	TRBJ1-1	CAWSARTGNTEAFF	TGTGCCTGGAGCGCTCGGACGGGGAACACTGAAGCTTTCTTT
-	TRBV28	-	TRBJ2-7	CASSDPRGSRPYYEQYF	TGTGCCAGCAGTGACCCCCGGGGGAGCAGGCCGTACTACGAGCAGTACTTC
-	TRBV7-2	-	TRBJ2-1	CASSLGLLREQFF	TGTGCCAGCAGCTTAGGGTTGCTGCGTGAGCAGTTCTTC
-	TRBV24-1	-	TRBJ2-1	CATSEGALHEQFF	TGTGCCACCAGTGAAGGGGCCCTGCATGAGCAGTTCTTC
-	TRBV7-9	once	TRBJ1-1	CASSPPGAILSEAFF	TGTGCCAGCAGCCCCCCAGGGGCGATCCTATCTGAAGCTTTCTTT
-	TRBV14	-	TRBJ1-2	CASSQDRVELRGYTF	TGTGCCAGCAGCCAAGACAGGGTTGAGCTCCGTGGCTACACCTTC
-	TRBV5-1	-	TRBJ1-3	CASSLGGAGNTIYF	TGCGCCAGCAGCTTGGGGGGCGCGGGAAACACCATATATTTT
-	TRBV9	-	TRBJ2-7	CASSPQTTRSYEQYF	TGTGCCAGCAGCCCACAGACAACGCGTTCATACGAGCAGTACTTC
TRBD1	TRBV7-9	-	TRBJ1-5	CASSPGQGASQPQHF	TGTGCCAGCAGCCCAGGACAGGGGGCTAGTCAGCCCCAGCATTTT
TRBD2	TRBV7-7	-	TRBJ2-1	CASSRGLAGGYNEQFF	TGTGCTAGCTCTCGGGGACTAGCGGGAGGCTACAATGAGCAGTTCTTC
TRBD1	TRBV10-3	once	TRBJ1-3	CAISEWDRGPGNTIYF	TGTGCCATCAGTGAATGGGACAGGGGACCCGGAAACACCATATATTTT
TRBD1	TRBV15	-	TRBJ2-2	CATSGTGTGMGELFF	TGTGCCACCAGCGGCACCGGGACAGGGATGGGGGAGCTGTTTTTT
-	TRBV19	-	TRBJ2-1	CASGPSGTPFDEQFF	TGTGCCAGTGGGCCATCCGGGACCCCCTTCGATGAGCAGTTCTTC
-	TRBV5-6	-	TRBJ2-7	CASSLAVLGEQYF	TGTGCCAGCAGCTTGGCCGTATTGGGCGAGCAGTACTTC
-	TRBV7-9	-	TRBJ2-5	CASSPGLATRETQYF	TGTGCCAGCAGCCCGGGTCTAGCGACTCGTGAGACCCAGTACTTC
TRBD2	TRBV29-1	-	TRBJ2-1	CSVDRLAGLDEQFF	TGCAGCGTTGACCGACTAGCGGGCTTGGATGAGCAGTTCTTC
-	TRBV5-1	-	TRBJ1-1	CASSFSDPNTEAFF	TGCGCCAGCAGCTTCTCTGACCCGAACACTGAAGCTTTCTTT